What follows describes a single T cell receptor beta chain. The data derive from a study of T cells in Graves' hyperthyroidism and ophthalmopathy. The source material, RNA transcripts, was used to amplify TCR beta CDR3 regions. TCR CDR3 regions were first amplified by RT-PCR with HTBI primers. A single record per CDR3 protein comes from TCRdb applying MiXCR to the multiplex PCR reads. The table lists 560,000 or so distinct CDR3 sequences, about half of them singletons. V lost 5 bases to trimming and J lost 10 bases, with 19 bases between them. Looked up from germline, CDR1 is LNHDA and CDR2 is SQIVND (reference sequence). The CDR3 has 14 residues.

This chain uses TRBV19 with TRBJ2-3; perhaps TRBD2 as D (6 bases). Material: peripheral blood or thyroid tissue (not recorded which). This sequence was found in a woman aged 18-29 years with Graves' hyperthyroidism. The CDR3 region is CASSQVTSGGSQYF. CDR3 DNA sequence: TGTGCCAGTAGTCAGGTGACTAGTGGGGGATCGCAGTATTTT.